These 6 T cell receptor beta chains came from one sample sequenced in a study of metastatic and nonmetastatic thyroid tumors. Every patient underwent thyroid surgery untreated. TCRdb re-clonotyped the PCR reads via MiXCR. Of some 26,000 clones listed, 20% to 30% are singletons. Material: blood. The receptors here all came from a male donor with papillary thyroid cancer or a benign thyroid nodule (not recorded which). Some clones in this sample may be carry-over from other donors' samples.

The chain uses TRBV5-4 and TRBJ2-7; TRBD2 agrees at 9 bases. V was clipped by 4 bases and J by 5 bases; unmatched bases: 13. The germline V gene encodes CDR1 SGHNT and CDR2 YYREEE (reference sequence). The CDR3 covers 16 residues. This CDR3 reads CASSPRAGGVRHEQYF. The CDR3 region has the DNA TGTGCCAGCAGCCCGAGGGCGGGGGGGGTGAGGCACGAGCAGTACTTC.

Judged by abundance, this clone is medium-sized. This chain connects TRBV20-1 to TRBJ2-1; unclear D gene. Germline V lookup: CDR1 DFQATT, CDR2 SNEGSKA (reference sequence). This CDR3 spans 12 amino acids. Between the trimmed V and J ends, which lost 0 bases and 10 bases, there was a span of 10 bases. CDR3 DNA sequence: TGCAGTGCTAGAGAGAGAGCAAGGGAGCAGTTCTTC. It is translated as CSARERAREQFF.

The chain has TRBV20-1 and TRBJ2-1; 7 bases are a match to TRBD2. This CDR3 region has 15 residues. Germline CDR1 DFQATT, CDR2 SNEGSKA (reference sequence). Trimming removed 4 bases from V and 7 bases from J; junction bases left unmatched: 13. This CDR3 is CSAIHPRGGSNEQFF. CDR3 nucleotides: TGCAGTGCTATCCATCCCCGTGGCGGGAGTAATGAGCAGTTCTTC.

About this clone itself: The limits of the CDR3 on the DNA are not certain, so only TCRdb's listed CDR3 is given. The CDR3: CASSSTSGTPGSCFF. V usage is TRBV9 and J usage is TRBJ2-2; the table's D gene call, TRBD2, was not cross checked with the DNA. CDR1 SGDLS and CDR2 YYNGEE come from the germline V gene. 15 amino acids form the CDR3, both terminal residues included.

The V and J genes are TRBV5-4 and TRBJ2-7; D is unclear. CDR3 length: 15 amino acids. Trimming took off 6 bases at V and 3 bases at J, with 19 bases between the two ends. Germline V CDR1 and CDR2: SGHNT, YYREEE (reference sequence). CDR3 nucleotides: TGTGCCAGCATCTTTGTCGGTCCGCGGAGCTACGAGCAGTACTTC. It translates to CASIFVGPRSYEQYF.

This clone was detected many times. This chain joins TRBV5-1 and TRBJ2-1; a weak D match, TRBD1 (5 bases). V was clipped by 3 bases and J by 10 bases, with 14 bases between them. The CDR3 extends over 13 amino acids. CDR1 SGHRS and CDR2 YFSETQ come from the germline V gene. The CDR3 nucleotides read TGCGCCAGCAGCTCCCCAGGGCGCGTCGAGCAGTTCTTC. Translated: CASSSPGRVEQFF. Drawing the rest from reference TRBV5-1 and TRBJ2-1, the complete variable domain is KAGVTQTPRYLIKTRGQQVTLSCSPISGHRSVSWYQQTPGQGLQFLFEYFSETQRNKGNFPGRFSGRQFSNSRSEMNVSTLELGDSALYLCASSSPGRVEQFFGPGTRLTVL.